The next 26 T cell receptor beta chains were all read from a single sample in a study of monozygotic twins with inflammatory bowel disease. TCRdb reprocessed the 5' RACE reads and reports one entry per CDR3 protein, with no DNA. Its table lists 300,000 to 400,000 distinct CDR3 sequences. Sequencing was carried out using blood. The source of these receptors is a human donor with ulcerative colitis or Crohn's disease, or a healthy co-twin of an affected twin (not recorded which).

The chain has TRBV4-1 and TRBJ2-7; TCRdb picks TRBD2, but there is no DNA to check that call. The V gene's germline CDR1 is MGHRA and CDR2 YSYEKL. This CDR3 spans 13 amino acids. The CDR3 here is CASSLGGDNEQYF.

The rearrangement uses TRBV12-3 or TRBV12-4 and TRBJ2-7; the D call from TCRdb, TRBD1, cannot be confirmed without DNA. This CDR3 region has 14 residues. This CDR3 reads CASSLGGQVFEQYF.

The chain links TRBV12-3 or TRBV12-4 to TRBJ1-1; the TRBD1 assignment by TCRdb is unverifiable without DNA. The CDR3 totals 12 residues. The CDR3: CASGAGYTEAFF.

The rearrangement uses TRBV11-2 and TRBJ2-3; checking the TCRdb D call of TRBD2 is not possible without DNA. The CDR3 is made up of 16 amino acids. Germline CDR1 and CDR2: SGHAT and FQNNGV. This chain's CDR3 is CASSLDAGGGTDTQYF.

This chain joins TRBV5-6 and TRBJ2-7; TCRdb's D call of TRBD2 is untestable without DNA. CDR1 and CDR2 from the germline V gene are SGHDT and YYEEEE. CDR3 length: 14 residues. CDR3 residues: CASSLASSGVEQYF.

The chain joins TRBV23-1 to TRBJ2-5. TRBV23-1 falls under the ORF class, with uncertain function. The CDR3 extends over 11 amino acids. The CDR3 here is CARTFWETQYF.

The gene calls are TRBV12-3 or TRBV12-4 and TRBJ2-5; TCRdb names TRBD2, which stays unverified in the absence of DNA. The CDR3 contains 17 residues. The CDR3 reads CASSLVYPGLTQETQYF.

The chain employs TRBV29-1 and TRBJ1-2; the TCRdb D gene call, TRBD1, has no DNA to confirm it. Looked up from germline, CDR1 is SQVTM and CDR2 is ANQGSEA. The CDR3 has 13 amino acids. The CDR3 here is CSVQGTGDYGYTF.

The V and J genes are TRBV28 and TRBJ1-1; TCRdb selects TRBD1, and the lack of DNA leaves this call unchecked. Germline V CDR1 and CDR2: MDHEN, SYDVKM. The CDR3 has 12 amino acids. The CDR3 reads CASRAGDTEAFF.

V usage is TRBV5-1 and J usage is TRBJ2-3. The germline V gene has CDR1 SGHRS and CDR2 YFSETQ. This CDR3 spans 14 amino acids. The chain's CDR3 is CASSLVASEDTQYF.

The chain couples TRBV5-1 to TRBJ2-3; there is no DNA to check the TCRdb D call of TRBD2. This CDR3 is built from 15 residues. The germline V gene encodes CDR1 SGHRS and CDR2 YFSETQ. The CDR3: CASTTSGGPEDTQYF.

CDR3 residues: CASSLAPASPLHF. This chain joins TRBV7-7 and TRBJ1-6. The CDR3 extends over 13 amino acids. The germline gives CDR1 SSHAT, CDR2 FNYEAQ (reference sequence).

The rearrangement uses TRBV19 and TRBJ1-1; TCRdb proposes TRBD1, but this gene call is untestable without DNA. The CDR3 consists of 13 residues. Germline V gives CDR1 LNHDA, CDR2 SQIVND (reference sequence). The CDR3 reads CASSIGTGRQAFF.

The rearrangement links TRBV6-5 to TRBJ2-7; no DNA is available, so the TRBD1 call from TCRdb remains unchecked. CDR3 length: 19 amino acids. Germline CDR1 is MNHEY and CDR2 is SVGAGI. The CDR3 loop is CASSYQRGRRGGKFYEQYF.

The V call is TRBV4-3, the J call TRBJ1-6. Germline values: CDR1 LGHNA, CDR2 YSLEER. The CDR3 totals 14 residues. The chain's CDR3 is CASSVGLISSPLHF.

J is TRBJ2-7 and V is TRBV12-3 or TRBV12-4; TCRdb's assignment of TRBD2 cannot be checked, as there is no DNA. This CDR3 is 15 amino acids long. CDR3 protein: CASSPTLAGGHSKYF.

The gene calls are TRBV6-5 and TRBJ2-7; absent DNA, TCRdb's TRBD2 call cannot be checked. The CDR3 spans 15 residues. Germline CDR1 is MNHEY and CDR2 is SVGAGI. CDR3 in amino acids: CASSYKRGSSYEQYF.

The CDR3 here is CASSQDLGTVTQYF. This chain connects TRBV3-1 to TRBJ2-3. The germline V gene has CDR1 LGHDT and CDR2 YNNKEL (reference sequence). There are 14 residues in the CDR3.

V usage is TRBV6-2 or TRBV6-3 and J usage is TRBJ2-7; TCRdb picks TRBD1, but there is no DNA to check that call. The CDR3 is 18 amino acids. CDR1 MNHEY and CDR2 SVGEGT come from the germline V gene. The CDR3: CASRPPFYDSSHSYEQYF.

The chain employs TRBV6-5 and TRBJ2-2; no DNA is available, so the TRBD2 call from TCRdb remains unchecked. The germline V gene encodes CDR1 MNHEY and CDR2 SVGAGI. This CDR3 contains 14 residues. The CDR3 sequence is CASSYSPFGEGLFF.

The chain carries TRBV27 and TRBJ2-7; checking the TCRdb D call of TRBD1 is not possible without DNA. CDR3 length equals 16 residues. Germline CDR1 MNHEY, CDR2 SMNVEV (reference sequence). The CDR3 region is CASSLDPDSGDGEQYF.

The chain links TRBV19 to TRBJ2-7; without DNA, the TCRdb call of TRBD1 cannot be checked. CDR1 is LNHDA, CDR2 SQIVND, per germline (reference sequence). CDR3 size: 17 residues. CDR3 residues: CASSIFPSTVGGYEQYF.

The chain is built from TRBV7-6 and TRBJ2-1. Germline loops: CDR1 SGHVS, CDR2 FNYEAQ. The CDR3 spans 12 residues. The CDR3 is CASSLALGEQFF.

This chain joins TRBV7-3 and TRBJ1-5. Germline CDR1 is SGHTA and CDR2 is FQGTGA. The CDR3 loop spans 13 amino acids. CDR3 sequence: CASSPNTNQPQHF.

This sequence joins TRBV5-1 and TRBJ2-5; TCRdb returns TRBD2, unconfirmable since there is no DNA. Germline CDR1 and CDR2: SGHRS and YFSETQ. The CDR3 runs to 14 residues. CDR3 amino acids: CASSLRAGEETQYF.

This rearrangement joins TRBV5-1 to TRBJ2-3. Germline CDR1 reads SGHRS; CDR2 reads YFSETQ. CDR3 length: 14 amino acids. The chain's CDR3 is CASTPRDSTDTQYF.